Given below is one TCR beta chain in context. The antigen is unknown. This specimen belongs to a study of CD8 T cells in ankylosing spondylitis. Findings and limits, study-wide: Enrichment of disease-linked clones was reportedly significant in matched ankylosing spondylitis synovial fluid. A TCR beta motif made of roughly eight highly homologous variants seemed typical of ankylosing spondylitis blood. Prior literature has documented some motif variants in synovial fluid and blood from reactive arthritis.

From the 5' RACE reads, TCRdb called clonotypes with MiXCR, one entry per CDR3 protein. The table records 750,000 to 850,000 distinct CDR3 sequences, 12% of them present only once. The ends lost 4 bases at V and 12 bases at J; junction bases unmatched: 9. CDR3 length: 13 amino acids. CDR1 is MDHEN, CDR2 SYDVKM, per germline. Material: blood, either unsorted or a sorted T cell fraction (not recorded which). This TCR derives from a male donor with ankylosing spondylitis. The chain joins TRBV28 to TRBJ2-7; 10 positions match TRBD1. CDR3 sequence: CASSSGQGDFSYF. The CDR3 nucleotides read TGTGCCAGCAGTTCCGGACAGGGGGATTTTTCGTACTTC.